This T cell receptor (beta chain) was identified in a study of spatial heterogeneity in lung cancer. Background on the study: Within raw reads, each unique TCR and UMI combination appeared on average more than ten times.

This clonotype was recorded many times. The antigen is undetermined. A distinct unique molecular identifier was carried by each TCR cDNA molecule. TCRdb independently ran MiXCR on the 5' RACE reads; one entry per CDR3 protein. The sample records around 24,000 distinct CDR3 sequences, around 13% being singletons. General study findings and limits: Among blood samples, ubiquitous expanded tumor TCRs appeared more at resection than at follow-up.

As for time point: sample taken at primary tumor resection. Whole RNA, isolated from tumor, nontumor lung or frozen PBMC, was sequenced without prior sorting. Trimming took 1 base from V and 11 from J, leaving 9 bases between them. The length of the CDR3 is 12 residues. This TCR came from a female donor with early-stage non-small cell lung cancer. The input for sequencing was PBMCs, taken at surgery. The rearrangement links TRBV12-3 or TRBV12-4 to TRBJ2-1; no clear D gene. CDR3 DNA sequence: TGTGCCAGCAGTTTAGACGGACCTAAGCAGTTCTTC. It translates to CASSLDGPKQFF.